This T cell receptor (beta chain) was profiled in a study of blood T cells in healthy people across ages. A J-beta primer mix and a sample-barcoded 5' primer were used in a second PCR of about 7 to 12 cycles. Each CDR3 protein is one row after TCRdb ran MiXCR on the 5' RACE reads. Among approximately 770,000 distinct CDR3 sequences listed, more than 45% were seen once. On this clonotype itself: The antigen is unknown.

Whole-study results and caveats: Researchers said unsorted PBMCs prevented a conclusive naive versus antigen-experienced comparison.

Germline V gene sequence: CDR1 GTSNPN, CDR2 SVGIG (reference sequence). The CDR3 sequence is 13 residues long. Losses at the gene ends were 5 bases for V and 5 bases for J; bases not matched to a gene: 6. The specimen was blood. The TCR comes from a man aged 25 to 45 in good health. V gene TRBV30 combines with J gene TRBJ2-4, with TRBD1 matching over 7 bases. The CDR3 nucleotides read TGTGCCTGGGCTCCGGGACAGCAAAACATTCAGTACTTC. Protein product: CAWAPGQQNIQYF. Together with reference TRBV30 and TRBJ2-4, the CDR3 gives the full variable domain: SQTIHQWPATLVQPVGSPLSLECTVEGTSNPNLYWYRQAAGRGLQLLFYSVGIGQISSEVPQNLSASRPQDRQFILSSKKLLLSDSGFYLCAWAPGQQNIQYFGAGTRLSVL.